This TCR beta chain was profiled in a study of shared clonotypes between healthy human individuals. Repertoires were generated with immunoSEQ multiplex PCR, while TCRdb's copy carries only in-frame clones and drops some. The sample lists about 2 million clones; 85% to 95% were seen once. Trimming cost V 6 bases and J 3 bases, with 15 bases left between them. This CDR3 has 13 amino acids. Germline V gene sequence: CDR1 GTSNPN, CDR2 SVGIG (reference sequence). CD8 cells regarded as naive lacked CD45RO, were positively chosen for CCR7, and omitted terminally differentiated effector memory CD45RA+ cells.

The sequence was collected from a young man in good health. The rearrangement links TRBV30 to TRBJ2-7; D perhaps matches TRBD1 (6 bases). The sample was naive CD8+ T cells sorted from blood. The CDR3 nucleotides read TGTGCCTGTGACCGACCGGACAGCTACGAGCAGTACTTC. Its protein product is CACDRPDSYEQYF.